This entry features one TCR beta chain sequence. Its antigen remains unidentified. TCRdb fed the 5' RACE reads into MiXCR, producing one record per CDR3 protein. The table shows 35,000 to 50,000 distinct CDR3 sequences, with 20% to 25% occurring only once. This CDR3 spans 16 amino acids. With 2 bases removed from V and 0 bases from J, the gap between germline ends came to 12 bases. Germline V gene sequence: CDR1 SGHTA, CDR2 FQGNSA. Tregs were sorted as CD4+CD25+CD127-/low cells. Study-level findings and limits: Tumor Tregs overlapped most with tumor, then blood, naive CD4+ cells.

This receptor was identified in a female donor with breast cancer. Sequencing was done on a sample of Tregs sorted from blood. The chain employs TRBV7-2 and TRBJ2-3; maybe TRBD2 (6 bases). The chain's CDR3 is CASSLMGRGSTDTQYF. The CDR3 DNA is TGTGCCAGCAGCTTAATGGGGCGGGGTAGCACAGATACGCAGTATTTT.